Following are 14 T cell receptor beta chains from one sample sequenced in a study of cytomegalovirus exposure and HLA in healthy donors. Vbeta (60) and Jbeta (13) primers were used in the PCR. Data came from immunoSEQ multiplex PCR; TCRdb stores just in-frame clones and leaves some out. The sample has under 200,000 clones, about 75% seen once. Input material: PBMCs. The receptors derive from a man aged 45-65 years in good health and CMV-seropositive.

The chain combines TRBV13 with TRBJ2-5; 9 bases fit TRBD2. The end of the DNA fits TRBJ2-7 better, so the J call may be wrong. The CDR3 is made up of 15 amino acids. Germline V gives CDR1 PRHDT, CDR2 FYEKMQ (reference sequence). CDR3 loop: CASSWGLAGSYEQYF. CDR3 sequence (DNA): TGTGCCAGCAGCTGGGGACTAGCTGGGTCCTACGAGCAGTACTTC.

The J gene is TRBJ1-1, the V gene TRBV14; TRBD1 is a possible D gene (5 bases). This CDR3 is 15 amino acids long. The germline CDR1 and CDR2 sequences are SGHDN and FVKESK. The germline V and J ends were trimmed by 1 base and 8 bases, with 17 bases remaining between them. CDR3 sequence (DNA): TGTGCCAGCAGCCAAGGAGTCTGGGGGGGTCAGGAAGCTTTCTTT. Translated: CASSQGVWGGQEAFF.

The chain is built from TRBV4-2 and TRBJ2-5, with unresolved D. Germline CDR1 LGHNA, CDR2 YNFKEQ. V shed 0 bases and J shed 0 bases, with 5 bases lying between them. This CDR3 is built from 14 residues. CDR3 region: CASSQDLYQETQYF. The DNA of the CDR3 is TGTGCCAGCAGCCAAGATCTGTACCAAGAGACCCAGTACTTC.

This clone was observed a handful of times. The genes are TRBV7-2 and TRBJ2-7; possibly TRBD1 for D (6 bases). There are 13 residues in the CDR3. The germline CDR1 and CDR2 sequences are SGHTA and FQGNSA. Trimming pared 4 bases from V and 6 bases from J, leaving 13 bases between. The CDR3 here is CASSSQGFGEQYF. The CDR3 bases are TGTGCCAGCAGCTCACAGGGTTTCGGCGAGCAGTACTTC.

This clone was detected only once. The chain links TRBV6-4 to TRBJ1-1; 9 bases are a match to TRBD1. The CDR3 is 13 residues long. J was trimmed by 3 bases and V by 6 bases; bases with no gene match: 2. Per germline, CDR1 MRHNA and CDR2 SNTAGT. In DNA form, the CDR3 reads TGTGCCAGCAGACGGACAGGGGACACTGAAGCTTTCTTT. Amino acids: CASRRTGDTEAFF.

This clone showed up just once. V usage is TRBV28 and J usage is TRBJ2-7, with 9 bases identical to TRBD1. Trimming took 3 bases from V and 2 from J; bases not matched to a gene: 5. The germline CDR1 and CDR2 sequences are MDHEN and SYDVKM. The CDR3 covers 15 residues. CDR3 in amino acids: CASSFTGGRTYEQYF. The DNA of the CDR3 is TGTGCCAGCAGTTTCACAGGGGGCAGGACCTACGAGCAGTACTTC.

The gene calls are TRBV4-2 and TRBJ2-7; a weak D match, TRBD2 (6 bases). The ends were cut back, 0 bases at V and 3 bases at J, with 9 bases in the middle. This CDR3 is built from 14 residues. Per germline, CDR1 LGHNA and CDR2 YNFKEQ. DNA of the CDR3: TGTGCCAGCAGCCAAGAGCGGGAATTCTACGAGCAGTACTTC. This sequence encodes CASSQEREFYEQYF.

This chain uses TRBV4-1 with TRBJ1-2, with 7 bases matching TRBD1. This CDR3 comprises 18 residues. In germline, CDR1 is MGHRA, CDR2 YSYEKL. V lost 0 bases to trimming and J lost 6 bases; unmatched junction nucleotides: 16. CDR3 in DNA: TGCGCCAGCAGCCAAGAGGCCGCGAGGAGGGGGCGCGGGCATGGCTACACCTTC. Amino acids: CASSQEAARRGRGHGYTF.

The chain is built from TRBV6-1 and TRBJ1-5; 9 bases are shared with TRBD1. From germline, CDR1 is MNHNS and CDR2 SASEGT. V lost 4 bases and J lost 2; bases outside the gene matches: 3. The CDR3 is 15 amino acids. The CDR3 nucleotides are TGTGCCAGCAGTGTGGACAGGGGCCGCAATCAGCCCCAGCATTTT. Amino acid sequence: CASSVDRGRNQPQHF.

The J gene is TRBJ2-7, the V gene TRBV4-3; 11 nucleotides line up with TRBD2. After removal of 0 bases from V and 3 bases from J, the junction contained 1 base not matched to a gene. The germline V gene has CDR1 LGHNA and CDR2 YSLEER. The CDR3 contains 15 residues. Here the CDR3 DNA reads TGCGCCAGCAGCCAAGATCTAGCGGGGGGCTACGAGCAGTACTTC. Residues: CASSQDLAGGYEQYF.

This clone was seen only a few times. The chain is built from TRBV9 and TRBJ2-1, with TRBD1 matching over 9 bases. V lost 0 bases and J lost 9; bases outside the gene matches: 13. This CDR3 has 17 residues. Germline lookup yields CDR1 SGDLS and CDR2 YYNGEE. The CDR3 sequence: CASSVGGGTGLKGEQFF. The DNA for the CDR3 is TGTGCCAGCAGCGTAGGGGGAGGGACAGGGTTAAAGGGTGAGCAGTTCTTC.

The sample holds one count of this clone. The gene calls are TRBV5-4 and TRBJ1-1; 7 positions match TRBD1. CDR3 length equals 14 residues. The germline V gene encodes CDR1 SGHNT and CDR2 YYREEE (reference sequence). V was pared by 3 bases and J by 4 bases, with 6 bases of the junction left unmatched. This chain's CDR3 is CASSSRGFGTEAFF. In nucleotides, the CDR3 is TGTGCCAGCAGCTCCAGGGGGTTCGGCACTGAAGCTTTCTTT.

V and J are TRBV27 and TRBJ2-3; 10 bases are a match to TRBD2. V gave up 0 bases and J gave up 5 bases; unmatched junction bases: 14. Per the germline V gene, CDR1 is MNHEY and CDR2 is SMNVEV (reference sequence). The CDR3 length is 19 residues. The DNA for the CDR3 is TGTGCCAGCAGTTTATCAGGGAGGAGCGGGGGGGCATTTGTAGATACGCAGTATTTT. The encoded protein is CASSLSGRSGGAFVDTQYF.

The genes are TRBV5-1 and TRBJ2-2; 7 bases line up with TRBD2. Germline CDR1 SGHRS, CDR2 YFSETQ. The CDR3 runs to 16 residues. V lost 6 bases, J lost 3 bases, and 11 bases stayed unmatched. In DNA form, the CDR3 reads TGCGCCAGCACTGGGCGTCCGGGACTACACACCGGGGAGCTGTTTTTT. This gives the protein CASTGRPGLHTGELFF. The entire variable domain, with the rest obtained from reference TRBV5-1 and TRBJ2-2, is as follows: KAGVTQTPRYLIKTRGQQVTLSCSPISGHRSVSWYQQTPGQGLQFLFEYFSETQRNKGNFPGRFSGRQFSNSRSEMNVSTLELGDSALYLCASTGRPGLHTGELFFGEGSRLTVL.